This TCR beta chain stems from a study of blood T cells in healthy people across ages. Sample-barcoded 5' priming and a J-beta primer mix drove a second PCR of roughly 7 to 11 cycles. TCRdb processed the 5' RACE reads anew with MiXCR; each CDR3 protein has one entry. Of 900,000 to 950,000 distinct CDR3 sequences in the sample, almost 30% were seen once. From germline, CDR1 is SGHTA and CDR2 FQGNSA. The CDR3 contains 15 residues. Trimming took off 5 bases at V and 0 bases at J, with 13 bases between the two ends. This clonotype has ten or more counts. These data are also associated with another study on T cells of mothers and their children.

The sample consisted of blood. J is TRBJ1-2 and V is TRBV7-2, with D hard to call. The clonotype originates from a woman aged 40 to 49 in good health. This CDR3 is CASSPYLETNYGYTF. For the CDR3, the DNA is TGTGCCAGCAGCCCTTACCTAGAAACTAACTATGGCTACACCTTC. Together with reference TRBV7-2 and TRBJ1-2, the CDR3 gives the full variable domain: GAGVSQSPSNKVTEKGKDVELRCDPISGHTALYWYRQSLGQGLEFLIYFQGNSAPDKSGLPSDRFSAERTGGSVSTLTIQRTQQEDSAVYLCASSPYLETNYGYTFGSGTRLTVV.